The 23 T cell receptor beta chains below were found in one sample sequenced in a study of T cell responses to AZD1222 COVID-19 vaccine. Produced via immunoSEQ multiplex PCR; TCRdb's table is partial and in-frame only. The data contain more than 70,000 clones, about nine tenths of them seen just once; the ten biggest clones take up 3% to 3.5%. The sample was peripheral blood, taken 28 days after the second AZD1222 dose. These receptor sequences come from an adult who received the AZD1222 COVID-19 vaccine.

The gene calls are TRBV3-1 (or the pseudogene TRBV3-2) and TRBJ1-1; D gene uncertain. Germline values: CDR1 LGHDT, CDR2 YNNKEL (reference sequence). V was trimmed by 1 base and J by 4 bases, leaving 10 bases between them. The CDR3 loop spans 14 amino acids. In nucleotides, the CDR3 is TGTGCCAGCAGCCAAGTAGGAGGGCTCACTGAAGCTTTCTTT. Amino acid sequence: CASSQVGGLTEAFF.

CDR3 protein: CASSNAATSRGGEQYF. CDR3 in DNA: TGCGCCAGCAGCAACGCGGCCACCTCCAGGGGTGGCGAGCAGTACTTC. The V and J genes are TRBV5-1 and TRBJ2-7; D might be TRBD1 (6 bases). The V gene's germline CDR1 is SGHRS and CDR2 YFSETQ. The CDR3 spans 16 residues. V was cut by 4 bases and J by 6 bases, with 23 bases left in between.

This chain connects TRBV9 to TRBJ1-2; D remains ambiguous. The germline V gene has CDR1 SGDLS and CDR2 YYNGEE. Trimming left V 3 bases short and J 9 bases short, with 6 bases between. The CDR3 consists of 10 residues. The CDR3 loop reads CASSGSSYTF. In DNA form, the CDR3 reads TGTGCCAGCAGCGGATCAAGCTACACCTTC.

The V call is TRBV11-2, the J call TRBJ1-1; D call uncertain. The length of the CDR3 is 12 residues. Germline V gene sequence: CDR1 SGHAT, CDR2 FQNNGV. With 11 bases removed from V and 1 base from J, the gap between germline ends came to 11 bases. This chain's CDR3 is CASTDTNTEAFF. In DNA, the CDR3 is TGTGCCTCTACAGACACGAACACTGAAGCTTTCTTT. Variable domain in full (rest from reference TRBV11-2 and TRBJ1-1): EAGVAQSPRYKIIEKRQSVAFWCNPISGHATLYWYQQILGQGPKLLIQFQNNGVVDDSQLPKDRFSAERLKGVDSTLKIQPAKLEDSAVYLCASTDTNTEAFFGQGTRLTVV.

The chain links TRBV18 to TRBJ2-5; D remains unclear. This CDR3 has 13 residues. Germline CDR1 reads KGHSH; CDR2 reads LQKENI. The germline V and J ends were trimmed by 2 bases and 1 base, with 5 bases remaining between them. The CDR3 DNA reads TGTGCCAGCTCACCAACTATCCAAGAGACCCAGTACTTC. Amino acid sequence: CASSPTIQETQYF.

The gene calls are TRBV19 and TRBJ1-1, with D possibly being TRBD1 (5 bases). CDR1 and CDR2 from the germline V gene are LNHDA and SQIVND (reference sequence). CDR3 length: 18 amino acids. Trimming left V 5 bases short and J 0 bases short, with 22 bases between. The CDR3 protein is CASSPLGQGHILNTEAFF. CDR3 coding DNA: TGTGCCAGTAGTCCCTTAGGGCAGGGCCATATACTGAACACTGAAGCTTTCTTT.

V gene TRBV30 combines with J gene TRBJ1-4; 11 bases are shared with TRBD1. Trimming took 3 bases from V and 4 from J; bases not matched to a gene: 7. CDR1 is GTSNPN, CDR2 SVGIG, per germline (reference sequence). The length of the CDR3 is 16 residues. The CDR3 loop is CAWSRDRGALNEKLFF. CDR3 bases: TGTGCCTGGAGCCGGGACAGGGGGGCCCTTAATGAAAAACTGTTTTTT. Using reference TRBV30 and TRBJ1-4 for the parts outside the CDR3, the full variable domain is SQTIHQWPATLVQPVGSPLSLECTVEGTSNPNLYWYRQAAGRGLQLLFYSVGIGQISSEVPQNLSASRPQDRQFILSSKKLLLSDSGFYLCAWSRDRGALNEKLFFGSGTQLSVL.

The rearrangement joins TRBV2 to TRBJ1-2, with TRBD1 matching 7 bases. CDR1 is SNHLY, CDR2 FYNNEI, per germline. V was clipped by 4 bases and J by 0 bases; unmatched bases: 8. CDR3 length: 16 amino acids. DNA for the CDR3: TGTGCCAGCAGTGCAACGGGACAGACTACTAACTATGGCTACACCTTC. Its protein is CASSATGQTTNYGYTF. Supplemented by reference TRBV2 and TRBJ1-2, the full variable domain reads EPEVTQTPSHQVTQMGQEVILRCVPISNHLYFYWYRQILGQKVEFLVSFYNNEISEKSEIFDDQFSVERPDGSNFTLKIRSTKLEDSAMYFCASSATGQTTNYGYTFGSGTRLTVV.

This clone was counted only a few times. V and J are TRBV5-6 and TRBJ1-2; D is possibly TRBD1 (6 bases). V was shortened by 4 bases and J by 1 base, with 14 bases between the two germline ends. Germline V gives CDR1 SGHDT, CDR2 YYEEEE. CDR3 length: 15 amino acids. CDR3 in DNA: TGTGCCAGCAGCGGCCGACAGGCTAGTAACTATGGCTACACCTTC. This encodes CASSGRQASNYGYTF.

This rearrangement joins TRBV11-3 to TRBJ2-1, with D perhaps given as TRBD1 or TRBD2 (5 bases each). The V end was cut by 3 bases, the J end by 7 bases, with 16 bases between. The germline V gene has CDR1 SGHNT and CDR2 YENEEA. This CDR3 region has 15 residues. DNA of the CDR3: TGTGCCAGCAGCTTGCAGGGCATTAGGGAGAATGAGCAGTTCTTC. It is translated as CASSLQGIRENEQFF.

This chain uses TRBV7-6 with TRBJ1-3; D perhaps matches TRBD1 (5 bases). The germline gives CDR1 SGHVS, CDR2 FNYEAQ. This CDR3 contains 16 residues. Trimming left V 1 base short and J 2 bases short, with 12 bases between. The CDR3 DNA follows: TGTGCCAGCAGCTTAGGTATGGGACTGCCTGGAAACACCATATATTTT. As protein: CASSLGMGLPGNTIYF.

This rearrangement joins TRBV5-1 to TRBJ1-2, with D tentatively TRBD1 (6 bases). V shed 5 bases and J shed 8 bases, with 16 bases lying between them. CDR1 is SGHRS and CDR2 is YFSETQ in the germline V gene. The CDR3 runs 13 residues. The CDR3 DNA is TGCGCCAGCAGTCCCTTTCAGGGGCTCGGCTACACCTTC. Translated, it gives CASSPFQGLGYTF.

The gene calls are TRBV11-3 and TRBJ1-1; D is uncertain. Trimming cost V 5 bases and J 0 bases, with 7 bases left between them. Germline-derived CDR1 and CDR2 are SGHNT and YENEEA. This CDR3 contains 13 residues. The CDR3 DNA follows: TGTGCCAGCAGCCCTCGGGTGAACACTGAAGCTTTCTTT. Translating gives CASSPRVNTEAFF.

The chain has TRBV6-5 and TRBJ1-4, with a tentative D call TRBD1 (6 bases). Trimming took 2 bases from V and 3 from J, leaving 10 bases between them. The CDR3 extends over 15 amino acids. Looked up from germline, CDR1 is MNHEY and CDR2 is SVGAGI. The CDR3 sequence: CASSYGGAANEKLFF. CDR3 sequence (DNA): TGTGCCAGCAGTTACGGGGGGGCGGCTAATGAAAAACTGTTTTTT.

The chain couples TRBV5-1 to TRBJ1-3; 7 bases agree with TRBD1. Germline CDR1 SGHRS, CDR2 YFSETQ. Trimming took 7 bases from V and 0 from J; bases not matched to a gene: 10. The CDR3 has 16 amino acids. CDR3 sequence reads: CASCSGTAFSGNTIYF. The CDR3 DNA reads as TGCGCCAGCTGCTCCGGGACAGCCTTCTCTGGAAACACCATATATTTT.

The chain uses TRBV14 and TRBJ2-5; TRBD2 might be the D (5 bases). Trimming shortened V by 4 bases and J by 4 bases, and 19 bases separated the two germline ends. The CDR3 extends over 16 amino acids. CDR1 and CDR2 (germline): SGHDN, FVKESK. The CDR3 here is CASSPTHSSGRETQYF. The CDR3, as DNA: TGTGCCAGCAGCCCGACCCACAGCTCGGGGAGAGAGACCCAGTACTTC.

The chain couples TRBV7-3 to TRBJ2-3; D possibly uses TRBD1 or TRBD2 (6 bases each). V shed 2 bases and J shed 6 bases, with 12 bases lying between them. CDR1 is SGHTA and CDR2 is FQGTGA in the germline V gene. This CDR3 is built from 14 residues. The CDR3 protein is CASSLGGGRDTQYF. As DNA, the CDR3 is TGTGCCAGCAGCTTAGGAGGGGGGCGGGATACGCAGTATTTT.

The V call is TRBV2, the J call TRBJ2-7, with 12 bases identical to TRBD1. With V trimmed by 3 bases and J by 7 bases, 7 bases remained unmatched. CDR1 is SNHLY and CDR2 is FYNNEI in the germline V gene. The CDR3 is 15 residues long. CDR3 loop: CASSDPGQGAREQYF. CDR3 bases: TGTGCCAGCAGTGATCCGGGACAGGGGGCGCGGGAGCAGTACTTC.

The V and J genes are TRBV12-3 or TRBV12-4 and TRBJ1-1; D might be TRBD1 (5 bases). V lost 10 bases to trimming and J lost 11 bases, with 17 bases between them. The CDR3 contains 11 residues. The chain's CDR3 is CATLPGFRAFF. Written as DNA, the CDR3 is TGTGCCACCCTACCAGGGTTTCGGGCTTTCTTT.

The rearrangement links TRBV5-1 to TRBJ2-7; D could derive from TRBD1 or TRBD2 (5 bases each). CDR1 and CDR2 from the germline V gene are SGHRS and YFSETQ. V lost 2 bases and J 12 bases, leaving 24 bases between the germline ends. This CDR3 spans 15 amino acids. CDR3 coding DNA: TGCGCCAGCAGCTTTGAGGTGGGACGGATGGGGTATTGGTACTTC. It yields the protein CASSFEVGRMGYWYF.

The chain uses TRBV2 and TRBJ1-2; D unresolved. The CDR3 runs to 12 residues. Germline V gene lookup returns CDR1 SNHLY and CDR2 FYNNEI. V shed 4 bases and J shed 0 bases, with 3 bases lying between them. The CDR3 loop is CASSAANYGYTF. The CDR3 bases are TGTGCCAGCAGTGCGGCTAACTATGGCTACACCTTC.

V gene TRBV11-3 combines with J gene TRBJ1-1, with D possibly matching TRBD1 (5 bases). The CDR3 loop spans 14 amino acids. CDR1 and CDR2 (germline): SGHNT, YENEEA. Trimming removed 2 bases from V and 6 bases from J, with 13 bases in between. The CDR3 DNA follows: TGTGCCAGCAGCTTATCAGGGCCGGGGGCTGAAGCTTTCTTT. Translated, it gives CASSLSGPGAEAFF.

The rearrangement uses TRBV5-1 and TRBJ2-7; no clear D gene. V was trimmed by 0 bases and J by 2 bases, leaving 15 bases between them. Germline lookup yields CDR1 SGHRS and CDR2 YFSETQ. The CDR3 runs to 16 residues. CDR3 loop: CASSLGAISHTYEQYF. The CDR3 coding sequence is TGCGCCAGCAGCTTGGGGGCTATCTCCCATACCTACGAGCAGTACTTC.